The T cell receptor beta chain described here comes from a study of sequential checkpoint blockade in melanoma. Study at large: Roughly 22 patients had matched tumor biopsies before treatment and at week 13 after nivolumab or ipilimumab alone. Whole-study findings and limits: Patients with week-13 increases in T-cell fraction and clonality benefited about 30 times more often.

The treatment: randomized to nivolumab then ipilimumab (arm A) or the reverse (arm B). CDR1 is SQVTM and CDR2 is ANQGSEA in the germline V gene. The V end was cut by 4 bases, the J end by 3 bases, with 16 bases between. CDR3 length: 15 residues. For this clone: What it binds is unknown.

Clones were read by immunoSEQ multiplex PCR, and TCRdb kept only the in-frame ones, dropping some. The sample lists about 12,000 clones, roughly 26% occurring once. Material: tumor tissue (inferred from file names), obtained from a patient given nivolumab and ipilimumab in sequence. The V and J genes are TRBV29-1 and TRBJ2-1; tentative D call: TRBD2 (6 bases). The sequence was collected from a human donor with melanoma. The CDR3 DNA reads TGCAGCGTTGGGGGTTTAGCGGACTACTACAATGAGCAGTTCTTC. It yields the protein CSVGGLADYYNEQFF.